Listed below are T cell receptor beta chains from one sample, sequenced in a study of CD8 T cells in ankylosing spondylitis. MiXCR was run by TCRdb on the 5' RACE reads, yielding one entry per CDR3 protein. The table records around 250,000 distinct CDR3 sequences, 30% to 35% of them present only once. The specimen sequenced was blood, either unsorted or a sorted T cell fraction (not recorded which). The source of these receptors is a male donor with ankylosing spondylitis or in good health (not recorded which). The CDR3 runs from the conserved cysteine through the conserved F or W. Fields, in order: J gene, V gene, D gene, clone size, CDR3 DNA, CDR3 protein. The D gene is left open where the match is weak. Part of the rows lack a size; the others show once, few, many or a class for expanded clones.

>TRBJ1-1|TRBV12-3/TRBV12-4|-|-
TGTGCCAGCAGTTTTACTGCAGCCACGAACACTGAAGCTTTCTTT
CASSFTAATNTEAFF
>TRBJ2-3|TRBV4-1|-|-
TGCGCCAGCAGCCATCCACCTAGCTCGGGGGTCCCAGATACGCAGTATTTT
CASSHPPSSGVPDTQYF
>TRBJ2-7|TRBV12-3/TRBV12-4|TRBD2|few
TGTGCCAGCAGTTTGCTAGCGGGGACGTACGAGCAGTACTTC
CASSLLAGTYEQYF
>TRBJ2-5|TRBV15|-|few
TGTGCCACCAGCAGAGATGGTGGAGCAGAGACCCAGTACTTC
CATSRDGGAETQYF
>TRBJ2-7|TRBV20-1|-|-
TGCAGTGCTAGCGGGGACCCCTCTTTCGAGCAGTACTTC
CSASGDPSFEQYF
>TRBJ2-1|TRBV28|-|-
TGTGCCAGCAGTTTCGGACACCCAAGCCCTGTGTTCTTC
CASSFGHPSPVFF
>TRBJ2-7|TRBV3-1|-|-
TGTGCCAGCAGCCAGGTGGGCCTATCCTACGAGCAGTACTTC
CASSQVGLSYEQYF
>TRBJ1-6|TRBV6-1|-|few
TGTGCCAGCAGTGATCGGACATACTCCTATAATTCACCCCTCCACTTT
CASSDRTYSYNSPLHF
>TRBJ2-3|TRBV7-2|-|-
TGTGCCAGCAGTTTTGTGAGACAGACGGATACGCAGTATTTT
CASSFVRQTDTQYF
>TRBJ2-1|TRBV7-9|TRBD1|-
TGTGCCAGCAGCTCAATGACAGGGGACAATGAGCAGTTCTTC
CASSSMTGDNEQFF